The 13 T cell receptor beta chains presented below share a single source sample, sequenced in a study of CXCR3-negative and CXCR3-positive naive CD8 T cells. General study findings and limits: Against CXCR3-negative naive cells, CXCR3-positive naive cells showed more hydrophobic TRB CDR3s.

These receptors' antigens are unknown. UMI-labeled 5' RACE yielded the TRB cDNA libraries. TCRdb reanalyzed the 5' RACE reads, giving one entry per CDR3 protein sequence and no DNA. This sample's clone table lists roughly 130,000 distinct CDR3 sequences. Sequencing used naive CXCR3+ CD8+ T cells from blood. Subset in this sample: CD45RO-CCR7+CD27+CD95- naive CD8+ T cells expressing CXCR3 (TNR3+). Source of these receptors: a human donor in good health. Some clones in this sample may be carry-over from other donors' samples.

CDR3 sequence reads: CASSQEGRQIYTDTQYF. This chain joins TRBV3-1 and TRBJ2-3; TCRdb outputs TRBD1, but without DNA this stays unchecked. CDR3 length equals 17 residues. Germline loops: CDR1 LGHDT, CDR2 YNNKEL (reference sequence).

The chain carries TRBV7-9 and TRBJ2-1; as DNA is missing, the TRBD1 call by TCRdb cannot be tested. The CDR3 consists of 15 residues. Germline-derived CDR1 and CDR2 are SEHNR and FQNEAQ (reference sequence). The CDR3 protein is CASSLATGGANEQFF.

The CDR3 reads CASSPLIGGAGYEQYF. The V gene is TRBV9, the J gene TRBJ2-7; the TRBD1 assignment by TCRdb is unverifiable without DNA. This CDR3 is built from 16 residues. Germline V lookup: CDR1 SGDLS, CDR2 YYNGEE.

CDR3 protein: CASSYPTSGGAAGKNIQYF. The gene calls are TRBV6-5 and TRBJ2-4; absent DNA, TCRdb's TRBD2 call cannot be checked. The V gene's germline CDR1 is MNHEY and CDR2 SVGAGI. There are 19 residues in the CDR3.

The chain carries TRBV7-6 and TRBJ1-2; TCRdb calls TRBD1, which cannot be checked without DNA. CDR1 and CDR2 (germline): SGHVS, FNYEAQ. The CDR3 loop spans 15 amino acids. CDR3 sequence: CASSSLDRENYGYTF.

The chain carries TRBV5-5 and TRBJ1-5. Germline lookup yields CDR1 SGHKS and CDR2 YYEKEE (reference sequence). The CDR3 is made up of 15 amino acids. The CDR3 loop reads CASSFRGVGNQPQHF.

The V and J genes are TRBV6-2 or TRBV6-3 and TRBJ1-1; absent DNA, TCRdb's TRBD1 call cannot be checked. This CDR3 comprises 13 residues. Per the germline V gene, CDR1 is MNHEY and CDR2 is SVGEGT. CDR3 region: CASSWDRGTEAFF.

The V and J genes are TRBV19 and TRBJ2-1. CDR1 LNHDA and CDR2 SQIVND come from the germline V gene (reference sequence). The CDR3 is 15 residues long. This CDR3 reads CASSNTGSSYNEQFF.

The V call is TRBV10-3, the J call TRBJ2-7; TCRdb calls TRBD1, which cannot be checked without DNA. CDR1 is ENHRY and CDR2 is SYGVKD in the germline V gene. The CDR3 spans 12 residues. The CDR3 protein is CATTGEKNEQYF.

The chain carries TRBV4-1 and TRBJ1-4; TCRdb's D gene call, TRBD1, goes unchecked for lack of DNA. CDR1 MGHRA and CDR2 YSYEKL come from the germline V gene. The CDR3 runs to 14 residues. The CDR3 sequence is CASSQDRQFQKLFF.

The CDR3 sequence is CASSQNSYEQYF. The V gene is TRBV7-2, the J gene TRBJ2-7. Germline CDR1 reads SGHTA; CDR2 reads FQGNSA. This CDR3 spans 12 amino acids. Together with reference TRBV7-2 and TRBJ2-7, the CDR3 gives the full variable domain: GAGVSQSPSNKVTEKGKDVELRCDPISGHTALYWYRQSLGQGLEFLIYFQGNSAPDKSGLPSDRFSAERTGGSVSTLTIQRTQQEDSAVYLCASSQNSYEQYFGPGTRLTVT.

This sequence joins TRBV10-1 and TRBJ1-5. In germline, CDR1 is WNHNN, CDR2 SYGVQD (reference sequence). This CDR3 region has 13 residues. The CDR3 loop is CASSETSTQPQHF.

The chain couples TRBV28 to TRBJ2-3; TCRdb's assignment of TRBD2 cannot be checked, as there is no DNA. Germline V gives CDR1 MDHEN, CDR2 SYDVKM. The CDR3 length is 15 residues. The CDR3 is CASSLSGLSTDTQYF.